Described below is a single T cell receptor (beta chain) sequence and its context. This beta chain lies outside the target of a library built for alpha chains; its clone size means little. A unique molecular identifier was attached to every TCR cDNA molecule. MiXCR, applied by TCRdb to the 5' RACE reads, yields one record per CDR3 protein. The table shows thousands of distinct CDR3 sequences, with 24% occurring only once. This specimen belongs to a study of spatial heterogeneity in lung cancer. Background on the study: Every unique TCR and UMI combination, on average, appeared more than ten times in raw reads.

Time point: sample taken at primary tumor resection. Unsorted tumor, nontumor lung tissue or cryopreserved PBMC supplied the whole RNA. From germline, CDR1 is KGHSH and CDR2 LQKENI. The CDR3 is 14 amino acids. V was cut by 2 bases and J by 2 bases, with 8 bases left in between. This clonotype originated in a female donor with early-stage non-small cell lung cancer. The V call is TRBV18, the J call TRBJ2-3; no reliable D call. This sample comprised PBMCs, obtained at surgery. CDR3 residues: CASSPSVSTDTQYF. CDR3 in DNA: TGTGCCAGCTCACCATCGGTATCCACAGATACGCAGTATTTT.